The 22 T cell receptor beta chains given below trace back to one sample, sequenced in a study of lymphopenia after photon versus proton radiotherapy. Some clones are missing from TCRdb's copy, which holds only in-frame ones; the method was immunoSEQ multiplex PCR. The data show about 24,000 clones, with 84% seen just once and under 25% held by the top ten. The material sequenced was peripheral blood, taken from a patient treated with photon-based radiotherapy. These receptors were collected from a man in his forties with gastric cancer.

The chain has TRBV5-4 and TRBJ2-2; the D is unclear. The V gene lost 3 bases and the J gene lost 0 bases, with 3 bases spanning the gap. The length of the CDR3 is 13 residues. Germline V gene data show CDR1 as SGHNT and CDR2 as YYREEE (reference sequence). For the CDR3, the DNA is TGTGCCAGCAGCTCCGCGAACACCGGGGAGCTGTTTTTT. This translates into CASSSANTGELFF.

This sequence joins TRBV7-2 and TRBJ2-2; 13 nucleotides agree with TRBD2. Germline lookup yields CDR1 SGHTA and CDR2 FQGNSA. The CDR3 covers 17 residues. The V segment lost 5 bases and the J segment 0 bases; nucleotides outside the gene matches: 3. DNA for the CDR3: TGTGCCAGCAGCCGGACTAGCGGGGGACCGAACACCGGGGAGCTGTTTTTT. Amino acids: CASSRTSGGPNTGELFF.

The CDR3 is CASSQTDEAFF. The DNA of the CDR3 is TGTGCCAGCAGTCAGACGGATGAAGCTTTCTTT. The chain couples TRBV2 to TRBJ1-1; no clear D gene. Trimming stripped 5 bases from V and 7 bases from J, with 8 bases between. The germline V gene has CDR1 SNHLY and CDR2 FYNNEI. This CDR3 comprises 11 residues.

Only a few counts were recorded for this clone. The rearrangement links TRBV4-1 to TRBJ2-1; perhaps TRBD1 as D (6 bases). The germline V gene encodes CDR1 MGHRA and CDR2 YSYEKL. With 7 bases removed from V and 6 bases from J, the gap between germline ends came to 19 bases. The CDR3 runs 15 residues. In DNA form, the CDR3 reads TGCGCCAGCACCGCGGACAGCTGGGCCCTCAATGAGCAGTTCTTC. This encodes CASTADSWALNEQFF.

This chain joins TRBV19 and TRBJ1-4; D not certain. The CDR3 spans 15 residues. The germline V gene has CDR1 LNHDA and CDR2 SQIVND (reference sequence). The V end was cut by 1 base, the J end by 3 bases, with 9 bases between. The CDR3 loop reads CASSIGASPNEKLFF. DNA of the CDR3: TGTGCCAGTAGTATAGGGGCCAGCCCTAATGAAAAACTGTTTTTT.

V and J are TRBV19 and TRBJ1-2, with 8 bases that match TRBD1. Looked up from germline, CDR1 is LNHDA and CDR2 is SQIVND (reference sequence). This CDR3 is 14 amino acids long. Unmatched junction bases numbered 10, after V lost 7 bases and J lost 6 bases. CDR3: CASTPYSDRDGYTF. The DNA of the CDR3 is TGTGCCAGTACCCCCTATTCGGACAGGGATGGCTACACCTTC.

This clone was observed a handful of times. The V gene is TRBV4-3, the J gene TRBJ1-6; D is perhaps TRBD1 (5 bases). Trimming cost V 2 bases and J 7 bases, with 15 bases left between them. This CDR3 is built from 16 residues. Germline assignment: CDR1 LGHNA and CDR2 YSLEER. The CDR3 nucleotides are TGCGCCAGCAGCCAAACGACAGCCGAGGCGAATTCACCCCTCCACTTT. It translates to CASSQTTAEANSPLHF.

V and J are TRBV10-3 and TRBJ2-2; D is ambiguous. The length of the CDR3 is 17 residues. The V end lost 1 base, the J end lost 3 bases, and 15 bases lay between the germline ends. Looked up from germline, CDR1 is ENHRY and CDR2 is SYGVKD. The CDR3 loop is CAISELWTDKYTGELFF. The CDR3 nucleotides are TGTGCCATCAGTGAGTTGTGGACCGATAAATACACCGGGGAGCTGTTTTTT.

J is TRBJ1-1 and V is TRBV19; 8 nucleotides agree with TRBD1. CDR3 length: 14 residues. CDR1 and CDR2 from the germline V gene are LNHDA and SQIVND (reference sequence). Trimming took 6 bases from V and 4 from J; bases not matched to a gene: 7. CDR3 amino acids: CASSLDRGGTEAFF. For the CDR3, the DNA is TGTGCCAGTAGCTTAGACAGGGGAGGCACTGAAGCTTTCTTT.

The chain is built from TRBV11-2 and TRBJ2-1; D is uncertain. CDR1 is SGHAT and CDR2 is FQNNGV in the germline V gene. Trimming removed 1 base from V and 3 bases from J, with 4 bases in between. This CDR3 is built from 13 residues. The CDR3 DNA reads TGTGCCAGCAGCTTAGCTCACTACAATGAGCAGTTCTTC. Translated, it gives CASSLAHYNEQFF.

J is TRBJ2-5 and V is TRBV11-2, with a possible D match to TRBD2 (6 bases). CDR1 is SGHAT, CDR2 FQNNGV, per germline. The CDR3 sequence is 16 residues long. Between the trimmed V and J ends, which lost 5 bases and 0 bases, there was a span of 16 bases. CDR3 protein: CASSHGRREDQETQYF. In DNA, the CDR3 is TGTGCCAGCAGCCATGGCAGGCGGGAAGACCAAGAGACCCAGTACTTC.

The rearrangement joins TRBV6-5 to TRBJ1-1; possible D gene TRBD1, 5 bases. This CDR3 is built from 15 residues. Trimming removed 8 bases from V and 3 bases from J, with 19 bases in between. Per germline, CDR1 MNHEY and CDR2 SVGAGI. CDR3 region: CASPPVAGLDTEAFF. The DNA of the CDR3 is TGTGCCAGCCCTCCGGTGGCAGGGCTGGACACTGAAGCTTTCTTT.

The gene calls are TRBV18 and TRBJ2-5; no clear D. CDR3 length: 13 amino acids. From germline, CDR1 is KGHSH and CDR2 LQKENI. Trimming took 0 bases from V and 1 from J, leaving 3 bases between them. This chain's CDR3 is CASSPPFQETQYF. CDR3 in DNA: TGTGCCAGCTCACCACCGTTCCAAGAGACCCAGTACTTC.

CDR3 in amino acids: CASSTRFTQGITDTQYF. Here the CDR3 DNA reads TGTGCCAGTAGTACTCGGTTCACTCAGGGGATCACAGATACGCAGTATTTT. V gene TRBV19 combines with J gene TRBJ2-3; D is possibly TRBD1 (6 bases). Trimming removed 4 bases from V and 2 bases from J, with 19 bases in between. CDR3 length: 17 residues. Germline assignment: CDR1 LNHDA and CDR2 SQIVND (reference sequence).

The gene calls are TRBV21-1 and TRBJ1-5. TRBV21-1 is reported as a pseudogene. The CDR3 has 17 residues. The CDR3: CASTQLGRVGVNQPQHF. The CDR3 DNA sequence: TGTGCCAGCACCCAACTCGGCCGGGTGGGGGTTAATCAGCCCCAGCATTTT.

This clone has only one observation. The V call is TRBV27, the J call TRBJ1-6; a weak D match, TRBD1 (6 bases). CDR3 length: 16 residues. Trimming pared 4 bases from V and 6 bases from J, leaving 16 bases between. Germline V gene data show CDR1 as MNHEY and CDR2 as SMNVEV (reference sequence). The DNA of the CDR3 is TGTGCCAGCAGTTCCACAGGGAGTTGGGGTAATTCACCCCTCCACTTT. Its protein product is CASSSTGSWGNSPLHF.

The V and J genes are TRBV5-1 and TRBJ1-4; 7 positions agree with TRBD1. The CDR3 extends over 15 amino acids. CDR1 and CDR2 (germline): SGHRS, YFSETQ. V dropped 4 bases and J dropped 2; count of bases not matched to a gene: 5. CDR3 sequence (DNA): TGCGCCAGCAGCCGCACAGGGGTTACTAATGAAAAACTGTTTTTT. This sequence encodes CASSRTGVTNEKLFF.

A remark on this clone: At the DNA level, this CDR3 is encoded by other sequences in the same sample as well. This rearrangement joins TRBV5-4 to TRBJ2-1; 8 bases fit TRBD1. Germline CDR1 is SGHNT and CDR2 is YYREEE (reference sequence). J lost 7 bases, V lost 1 base, and 1 base had no gene match. This CDR3 has 13 residues. The CDR3: CASSLTGGNEQFF. The CDR3 region has the DNA TGTGCCAGCAGCTTGACAGGGGGAAATGAGCAGTTCTTC.

The V and J genes are TRBV30 and TRBJ1-5; 9 bases align to TRBD1. CDR3 length: 17 amino acids. V lost 3 bases, J lost 4 bases, and 13 bases stayed unmatched. The V gene's germline CDR1 is GTSNPN and CDR2 SVGIG (reference sequence). CDR3 protein: CAWRRPFGTGSNQPQHF. Written as DNA, the CDR3 is TGTGCCTGGAGACGACCCTTCGGGACAGGGAGTAATCAGCCCCAGCATTTT.

A single count supports this clone. This sample also contains other DNA sequences that code for the same CDR3. The rearrangement links TRBV19 to TRBJ2-3; D is undetermined. The germline gives CDR1 LNHDA, CDR2 SQIVND (reference sequence). The CDR3 extends over 13 amino acids. The V end lost 1 base, the J end lost 3 bases, and 5 bases lay between the germline ends. CDR3 coding DNA: TGTGCCAGTAGTATAGTTCAGACAGATACGCAGTATTTT. It is translated as CASSIVQTDTQYF.

This chain connects TRBV7-2 to TRBJ1-1; no firm D call. CDR3 size: 15 residues. Between the trimmed V and J ends, which lost 5 bases and 0 bases, there was a span of 13 bases. Germline assignment: CDR1 SGHTA and CDR2 FQGNSA. The CDR3 nucleotides are TGTGCCAGCAGCCTCGAGACATTCATGAACACTGAAGCTTTCTTT. This codes for CASSLETFMNTEAFF.

This clone was seen a single time. J is TRBJ1-2 and V is TRBV28, with D tentatively TRBD1 (5 bases). CDR1 and CDR2 from the germline V gene are MDHEN and SYDVKM. The CDR3 extends over 13 amino acids. V lost 6 bases and J lost 4, with 12 bases in between. The CDR3 region is CASRAGTIYGYTF. CDR3 nucleotide sequence: TGTGCCAGCAGAGCCGGGACGATCTATGGCTACACCTTC.